This TCR beta chain originates from a study of graft-versus-host responses after intestinal transplantation. Overall study: The transplants performed in recipients were multivisceral, liver-intestinal, or isolated intestinal.

A single count supports this clone. The method was immunoSEQ multiplex PCR; TCRdb's version includes in-frame clones alone and lacks a portion of them. This sample has about 4,300 clones, with more than 70% found just once. V was pared by 2 bases and J by 9 bases, with 10 bases of the junction left unmatched. This CDR3 spans 14 amino acids. The germline CDR1 and CDR2 sequences are SGHTA and FQGNSA. Graft specimens yielded both intraepithelial and lamina propria lymphocytes. The chain couples TRBV7-2 to TRBJ2-7, with 7 bases that match TRBD1. Material: ileum tissue, obtained around 340 days after intestinal transplantation. The clonotype was recovered from a human patient who received an intestinal transplant, so some T cells may come from the graft donor. This CDR3 reads CASSLSYSEGAQYF. For the CDR3, the DNA is TGTGCCAGCAGCTTAAGCTACAGCGAGGGGGCGCAGTACTTC.